This paragraph reports one T cell receptor beta chain. Its target is not known. The data are from a study of post-analysis software for immune sequencing data. The study's findings and limits: TRBV5-6, TRBV5-1 and TRBV20-1 were among roughly five TRBV segments more frequent in patients than controls. F measure clustering grouped samples strongly by preparation batch. People with multiple sclerosis had a significantly lower normalized Chao1 diversity than controls did.

TCR beta libraries were prepared from cDNA with unique molecular identifiers. Using its own MiXCR run on the PCR reads, TCRdb lists one record per CDR3 protein. Among hundreds of thousands of distinct CDR3 sequences listed, roughly two fifths were seen once. The CDR3 contains 14 residues. Trimming left V 6 bases short and J 3 bases short, with 15 bases between. What was sequenced was blood. This receptor was taken from a girl aged 5 to 17 with multiple sclerosis. The rearrangement joins TRBV12-3 or TRBV12-4 to TRBJ2-7; D is possibly TRBD1 or TRBD2 (5 bases each). CDR3 bases: TGTGCCAGCAGGCGGGCAGGGCCGCTCTACGAGCAGTACTTC. It is translated as CASRRAGPLYEQYF.